This T cell receptor beta chain derives from a study of shared clonotypes between healthy human individuals. Study details: CD8 memory received one plate per donor, CD8 naive two, CD4 memory three and CD4 naive three.

Naive CD8 cells lacked CD45RO and underwent positive selection for CCR7, leaving out terminally differentiated effector memory CD45RA+ cells. Healthy HIV-negative adults with no recent acute infections or vaccinations were recruited as donors. The CDR3 is made up of 14 amino acids. Germline V gene lookup returns CDR1 MNHEY and CDR2 SMNVEV (reference sequence). V was trimmed by 6 bases and J by 3 bases, leaving 15 bases between them. Clones were read by immunoSEQ multiplex PCR, and TCRdb kept only the in-frame ones, dropping some. In the table there are about 2.1 million clones, 93% of which are singletons.

The sequenced sample was naive CD8+ T cells from PBMCs. The TCR sequence derives from a man in his late teens or twenties in good health. Some clones in this sample may be carry-over from other donors' samples. This chain connects TRBV27 to TRBJ2-7; D is tentatively TRBD1 or TRBD2 (5 bases each). In DNA, the CDR3 is TGTGCCAGCAGACGGACTTGGGGGAGCTACGAGCAGTACTTC. Protein sequence: CASRRTWGSYEQYF.